The sequence of this T cell receptor (beta chain) was determined in a study of shared clonotypes between healthy human individuals. CD45RO-negative, CCR7-positively selected cells formed the naive CD8 fraction, excluding terminally differentiated effector memory CD45RA+ cells. CDR3 length: 14 amino acids. Trimming shortened V by 8 bases and J by 8 bases, and 21 bases separated the two germline ends. Germline V gene sequence: CDR1 LGHNT, CDR2 FRNRAP. Note on this clone: As yet, its antigen is unknown.

Assay execution proceeded at the deep level. Sorted-subset replicate PCR reactions were performed with around 200 ng DNA, corresponding to about 30,000 T cell genomes. Original methodology: ImmunoSEQ output held junction-only sequences without quality scores, so filtering differed. Data came from immunoSEQ multiplex PCR; TCRdb stores just in-frame clones and leaves some out. The V and J calls and clone size are taken from that table; D and trimming were inferred from the DNA. Of roughly 2,000,000 clones detected, about 95% appear once; the ten largest clones hold around 1.2%. Study results and limitations: The study generally estimated greater richness for naive than memory subsets.

The genes are TRBV12-5 and TRBJ1-2, with D unresolved. The receptor comes from a man younger than 35 in good health. The source material was naive CD8+ T cells sorted from blood. DNA of the CDR3: TGTGCTAGTCAGGCTGAGGATCCCTTTACGGGCTACACCTTC. Its translation: CASQAEDPFTGYTF.